The T cell receptor beta chain described here comes from a study of T cell repertoires in cytomegalovirus infection. Study at large: Shared public TCR beta signatures pointed to both CMV infection and a matching HLA type. Findings and limits, study-wide: Using cumulative public TCR beta family frequency, the authors identified those who carried CMV together with the relevant HLA. The ex vivo response showed dominance by HLA-C-restricted CMV-specific TCR beta clonotypes.

TCRdb redid the calling of the reads with MiXCR, one entry per CDR3 protein. Counted here are approximately 600,000 distinct CDR3 sequences, about 40% occurring once; the ten biggest clones make up 40% to 60%. This clonotype occurred many times. Its antigen is still unknown. This sequence originates from a human donor in good health (CMV status not recorded). Some clones in this sample may be carry-over from other donors' samples. The sequencing here drew on cultured PBMCs, taken from culture after CMV antigen stimulation.

CDR3 region: CASSFSSGGLYEQYF. CDR3 bases: TGTGCCAGCAGCTTTTCTAGCGGGGGGCTCTACGAGCAGTACTTC. This rearrangement joins TRBV7-2 to TRBJ2-7, with TRBD2 matching over 11 bases. Germline CDR1 reads SGHTA; CDR2 reads FQGNSA. CDR3 length: 15 amino acids. The V segment lost 3 bases and the J segment 3 bases; nucleotides outside the gene matches: 4. The full variable domain, rest sourced from reference TRBV7-2 and TRBJ2-7, is GAGVSQSPSNKVTEKGKDVELRCDPISGHTALYWYRQSLGQGLEFLIYFQGNSAPDKSGLPSDRFSAERTGGSVSTLTIQRTQQEDSAVYLCASSFSSGGLYEQYFGPGTRLTVT.